This T cell receptor beta chain is drawn from a study of blood T cell repertoires in COVID-19. Study-wide context: Samples representing acute and convalescent COVID-19 were sourced from the United States, Italy and Spain. T cells, B-cell-depleted T cells, or PBMCs provided the cDNA or gDNA that served as material.

Study processing details: Researchers report that nucleated cell counts were estimated from reference gene primer amplification. The assay was immunoSEQ multiplex PCR, and TCRdb's table has in-frame clones only and misses some. V, J and clone size reflect that table, while D and trimming were determined from the DNA. The repertoire holds 55,000 to 65,000 clones, approximately 82% seen once, with around 3.5% in the top ten. Looked up from germline, CDR1 is KGHSH and CDR2 is LQKENI. CDR3 length: 16 residues. The V end lost 3 bases, the J end lost 6 bases, and 20 bases lay between the germline ends. This chain connects TRBV18 to TRBJ1-2; D might be TRBD1 (5 bases). This TCR was recovered from a man in his 60s with acute or convalescent COVID-19. Sequences were obtained from peripheral blood. As DNA, the CDR3 is TGTGCCAGCTCACCCGTTAAAGATGGGCAGGGTCATGGCTACACCTTC. This codes for CASSPVKDGQGHGYTF. The whole variable domain, filled in from reference TRBV18 and TRBJ1-2, reads NAGVMQNPRHLVRRRGQEARLRCSPMKGHSHVYWYRQLPEEGLKFMVYLQKENIIDESGMPKERFSAEFPKEGPSILRIQQVVRGDSAAYFCASSPVKDGQGHGYTFGSGTRLTVV.